The 23 T cell receptor beta chains below all came from one sample that was sequenced in a study of blood T cell repertoires in COVID-19. Repertoires were generated with immunoSEQ multiplex PCR, while TCRdb's copy carries only in-frame clones and drops some. The sample has around 150,000 clones, around 81% seen once. The source material was peripheral blood. These receptors were collected from a woman in her sixties or seventies with active or convalescent COVID-19.

The rearrangement links TRBV6-2 or TRBV6-3 to TRBJ2-3; D gene unclear. Trimming shortened V by 2 bases and J by 4 bases, and 10 bases separated the two germline ends. The length of the CDR3 is 14 residues. In germline, CDR1 is MNHEY, CDR2 SVGEGT. The CDR3 coding sequence is TGTGCCAGCAGTTACAACGCGGTGGCAGATACGCAGTATTTT. It specifies CASSYNAVADTQYF.

The V gene is TRBV2, the J gene TRBJ1-4; D is uncertain. This CDR3 region has 15 residues. The germline V and J ends were trimmed by 6 bases and 7 bases, with 18 bases remaining between them. The germline V gene has CDR1 SNHLY and CDR2 FYNNEI. In nucleotides, the CDR3 is TGTGCCAGCAGAGAGAGTTCCGCCTCTATTGAAAAACTGTTTTTT. Encoded protein: CASRESSASIEKLFF.

V usage is TRBV5-1 and J usage is TRBJ1-3; TRBD1 aligns across 7 bases. Trimming removed 4 bases from V and 0 bases from J; junction bases left unmatched: 13. The germline V gene encodes CDR1 SGHRS and CDR2 YFSETQ. This CDR3 contains 18 residues. In nucleotides, the CDR3 is TGCGCCAGCAGCCGGGGACAGAACAGAGCCAGCTCTGGAAACACCATATATTTT. This gives the protein CASSRGQNRASSGNTIYF.

The chain is built from TRBV27 and TRBJ2-7; 7 bases match TRBD2. CDR3 size: 15 residues. Trimming took 2 bases from V and 3 from J; bases not matched to a gene: 7. The germline V gene encodes CDR1 MNHEY and CDR2 SMNVEV (reference sequence). The DNA of the CDR3 is TGTGCCAGCAGTTTAGGGGGACTACCTCTCTACGAGCAGTACTTC. This translates into CASSLGGLPLYEQYF.

The genes are TRBV27 and TRBJ1-1, with D possibly TRBD1 on 6 matching bases. CDR3 length: 12 amino acids. V was trimmed by 8 bases and J by 5 bases, leaving 12 bases between them. Germline V gene data show CDR1 as MNHEY and CDR2 as SMNVEV (reference sequence). The CDR3 coding sequence is TGTGCCAGCGGACACAGGGTTACTGAAGCTTTCTTT. Residues: CASGHRVTEAFF.

Turning to this clone: Distinct nucleotide sequences in the sample also encode this CDR3. The V gene is TRBV5-4, the J gene TRBJ2-7; D gene ambiguous. V lost 0 bases and J lost 2, with 3 bases in between. CDR1 and CDR2 from the germline V gene are SGHNT and YYREEE (reference sequence). This CDR3 comprises 12 residues. CDR3 protein: CASSLGTYEQYF. The CDR3 DNA is TGTGCCAGCAGCTTGGGTACCTACGAGCAGTACTTC.

A word on this clone: The same CDR3 can be traced to other DNA sequences in this sample. This chain links TRBV4-1 with TRBJ1-6, with 8 nucleotides matching TRBD1. The CDR3 totals 14 residues. The V and J ends lost 3 bases and 9 bases, in that order; junction bases with no gene match: 4. Germline CDR1 reads MGHRA; CDR2 reads YSYEKL. DNA of the CDR3: TGCGCCAGCAGCCAGGCAGGGGGCGGTTCACCCCTCCACTTT. Translated, it gives CASSQAGGGSPLHF.

V is TRBV11-2 and J is TRBJ1-1; D may be TRBD1 (5 bases). The CDR3 has 15 amino acids. Germline assignment: CDR1 SGHAT and CDR2 FQNNGV. Trimming removed 5 bases at V and 1 base at J, with 14 bases between. CDR3 bases: TGTGCCAGCAGCACCCGTTCAGGGCGGAACACTGAAGCTTTCTTT. Translated, it gives CASSTRSGRNTEAFF.

The chain carries TRBV9 and TRBJ2-7, with 9 bases that match TRBD1. The V gene end was trimmed by 3 bases and the J gene end by 3 bases; junction bases not matched to a gene: 7. The CDR3 totals 15 residues. Germline CDR1 SGDLS, CDR2 YYNGEE. The CDR3 spells CASSGTGTGNYEQYF. CDR3 sequence (DNA): TGTGCCAGCAGCGGCACCGGGACAGGGAACTACGAGCAGTACTTC.

This chain joins TRBV4-2 and TRBJ2-5, with 9 bases matching TRBD2. The trim removed 1 base at V and 3 bases at J, leaving 6 bases unmatched. The CDR3 length is 16 residues. The germline V gene encodes CDR1 LGHNA and CDR2 YNFKEQ. CDR3 in DNA: TGTGCCAGCAGCCAAGGGAGACTAGCGGTAAAAGAGACCCAGTACTTC. Protein: CASSQGRLAVKETQYF.

The count of this clone is one. The rearrangement joins TRBV10-3 to TRBJ1-2; the D gene is possibly TRBD1 (5 bases). The CDR3 loop spans 13 amino acids. Trimming shortened V by 4 bases and J by 2 bases, and 8 bases separated the two germline ends. Germline assignment: CDR1 ENHRY and CDR2 SYGVKD. CDR3 nucleotides: TGTGCCATCAGTGGAGACAGCAACTATGGCTACACCTTC. Its translation is CAISGDSNYGYTF.

This chain connects TRBV5-6 to TRBJ2-1; no definite D call. Germline V gene sequence: CDR1 SGHDT, CDR2 YYEEEE. The ends were cut back, 3 bases at V and 1 base at J, with 8 bases in the middle. This CDR3 region has 14 residues. CDR3 sequence: CASSSSLSYNEQFF. CDR3 coding DNA: TGTGCCAGCAGCTCTTCCTTGTCCTACAATGAGCAGTTCTTC. The entire variable domain, with the rest obtained from reference TRBV5-6 and TRBJ2-1, is as follows: DAGVTQSPTHLIKTRGQQVTLRCSPKSGHDTVSWYQQALGQGPQFIFQYYEEEERQRGNFPDRFSGHQFPNYSSELNVNALLLGDSALYLCASSSSLSYNEQFFGPGTRLTVL.

The gene calls are TRBV2 and TRBJ1-3; TRBD1 might be the D (6 bases). Germline V CDR1 and CDR2: SNHLY, FYNNEI. Trimming removed 4 bases at V and 4 bases at J, with 14 bases between. There are 15 residues in the CDR3. The DNA of the CDR3 is TGTGCCAGCAGTGCTCAGGGGTTCGACGGAAACACCATATATTTT. Amino acids: CASSAQGFDGNTIYF.

The rearrangement joins TRBV28 to TRBJ2-3, with 11 bases aligning to TRBD2. The CDR3 totals 15 residues. From germline, CDR1 is MDHEN and CDR2 SYDVKM. With V trimmed by 4 bases and J by 4 bases, 4 bases remained unmatched. Here the CDR3 DNA reads TGTGCCAGCAGTTCTAGCGGGAGGTTCCCAGATACGCAGTATTTT. Amino acid sequence: CASSSSGRFPDTQYF.

The V call is TRBV7-3, the J call TRBJ2-2, with D hard to call. Germline V gives CDR1 SGHTA, CDR2 FQGTGA. The V end was cut by 1 base, the J end by 1 base, with 7 bases between. The CDR3 is made up of 15 amino acids. CDR3 in amino acids: CASSLIAGNTGELFF. In DNA form, the CDR3 reads TGTGCCAGCAGCTTAATCGCAGGGAACACCGGGGAGCTGTTTTTT.

In this sample, this clone turned up once. Other DNA sequences from this sample encode an identical CDR3 as well. This chain uses TRBV19 with TRBJ2-3; perhaps TRBD2 as D (5 bases). Trimming removed 3 bases from V and 0 bases from J, with 7 bases in between. Germline assignment: CDR1 LNHDA and CDR2 SQIVND (reference sequence). This CDR3 has 14 amino acids. For the CDR3, the DNA is TGTGCCAGTAGTATCTCGGGGAGCACAGATACGCAGTATTTT. It yields the protein CASSISGSTDTQYF.

The chain recombines TRBV11-1 with TRBJ2-7; 9 bases are shared with TRBD2. The CDR3 totals 15 residues. J lost 5 bases, V lost 3 bases, and 8 bases had no gene match. Per germline, CDR1 SGHAT and CDR2 FQDESV (reference sequence). This CDR3 reads CASSLGGRALDEQYF. CDR3 DNA: TGTGCCAGCAGCTTGGGCGGGAGGGCCCTCGACGAGCAGTACTTC.

The J gene is TRBJ1-5, the V gene TRBV6-1, with D tentatively TRBD1 (6 bases). CDR3 length: 14 residues. Trimming took off 0 bases at V and 10 bases at J, with 13 bases between the two ends. The V gene's germline CDR1 is MNHNS and CDR2 SASEGT. The CDR3 sequence is CASSEALQGRPQHF. The CDR3 bases are TGTGCCAGCAGTGAAGCGCTTCAGGGGCGTCCCCAGCATTTT.

The chain recombines TRBV19 with TRBJ1-2, with 11 bases identical to TRBD1. The CDR3 has 14 residues. After removal of 4 bases from V and 7 bases from J, the junction contained 5 bases not matched to a gene. The germline V gene encodes CDR1 LNHDA and CDR2 SQIVND (reference sequence). CDR3 DNA: TGTGCCAGTAGTAAGGGACAGGGGGTCGGTGGCTACACCTTC. It codes for CASSKGQGVGGYTF.

The chain joins TRBV7-8 to TRBJ2-2, with D perhaps TRBD2 (5 bases). Germline V gene lookup returns CDR1 SGHVS and CDR2 FQNEAQ. Trimming shortened V by 2 bases and J by 0 bases, and 7 bases separated the two germline ends. This CDR3 is 15 amino acids long. The CDR3 protein is CASSLRGTNTGELFF. CDR3 bases: TGTGCCAGCAGCTTACGGGGAACGAACACCGGGGAGCTGTTTTTT. The full variable domain, in which reference TRBV7-8 and TRBJ2-2 provide the parts outside the CDR3, is GAGVSQSPRYKVAKRGQDVALRCDPISGHVSLFWYQQALGQGPEFLTYFQNEAQLDKSGLPSDRFFAERPEGSVSTLKIQRTQQEDSAVYLCASSLRGTNTGELFFGEGSRLTVL.

The CDR3 DNA reads TGCGCCAGCAGCTCACGCAGTACGGGACTAGTTGATGAGCAGTTCTTC. This encodes CASSSRSTGLVDEQFF. The chain has TRBV5-1 and TRBJ2-1, with 8 bases that match TRBD2. This CDR3 has 16 amino acids. J was trimmed by 8 bases and V by 3 bases; bases with no gene match: 13. CDR1 and CDR2 from the germline V gene are SGHRS and YFSETQ.

The rearrangement links TRBV19 to TRBJ1-1; no firm D call. This CDR3 is 13 amino acids long. The V gene lost 4 bases and the J gene lost 3 bases, with 9 bases spanning the gap. The germline gives CDR1 LNHDA, CDR2 SQIVND (reference sequence). This CDR3 reads CASSTQTDTEAFF. The CDR3 DNA is TGTGCCAGTAGTACCCAAACGGACACTGAAGCTTTCTTT. Filled out from reference TRBV19 and TRBJ1-1, the complete variable domain reads DGGITQSPKYLFRKEGQNVTLSCEQNLNHDAMYWYRQDPGQGLRLIYYSQIVNDFQKGDIAEGYSVSREKKESFPLTVTSAQKNPTAFYLCASSTQTDTEAFFGQGTRLTVV.

This clone was found once. The CDR3 is CASSPPLLPYEQYF. The CDR3 DNA reads as TGTGCCAGCTCACCACCTTTACTACCCTACGAGCAGTACTTC. V and J are TRBV18 and TRBJ2-7, with D uncertain. V lost 0 bases and J 2 bases, leaving 8 bases between the germline ends. The germline V gene encodes CDR1 KGHSH and CDR2 LQKENI. The CDR3 totals 14 residues.